This section outlines one T cell receptor beta chain sequence together with its context. Profiles of TCR beta VDJ and CDR3 were generated from a genomic DNA template. MiXCR was run by TCRdb on the reads, yielding one entry per CDR3 protein. This repertoire shows 300,000 or so distinct CDR3 sequences, approximately 57% found once; its top ten account for 7% to 9%. Trimming left V 1 base short and J 5 bases short, with 13 bases between. This CDR3 contains 15 residues. Germline V gene data show CDR1 as KGHDR and CDR2 as SFDVKD. This specimen comes from a study of CD8+CD57+ T cells in acquired aplastic anemia.

The chain joins TRBV24-1 to TRBJ2-5, with D unresolved. Specimen: sorted CD4+, CD8+, or CD8+CD57+ T cells (not recorded which) from PBMCs. This TCR was recovered from a human donor with severe aplastic anemia or a healthy control (not recorded which). For the CDR3, the DNA is TGTGCCACCAGTGATTTAAACGGCCGAGAGGAGACCCAGTACTTC. Residues: CATSDLNGREETQYF.